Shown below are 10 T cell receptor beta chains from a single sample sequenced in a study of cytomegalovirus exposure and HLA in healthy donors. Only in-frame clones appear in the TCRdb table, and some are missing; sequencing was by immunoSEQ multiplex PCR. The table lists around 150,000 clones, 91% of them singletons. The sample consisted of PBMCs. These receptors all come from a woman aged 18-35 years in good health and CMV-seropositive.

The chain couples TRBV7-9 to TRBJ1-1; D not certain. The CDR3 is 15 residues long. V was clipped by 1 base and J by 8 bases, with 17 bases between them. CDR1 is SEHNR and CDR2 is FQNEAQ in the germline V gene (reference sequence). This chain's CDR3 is CASSLGSSRSGEAFF. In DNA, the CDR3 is TGTGCCAGCAGCTTAGGAAGTTCGCGGTCCGGGGAAGCTTTCTTT.

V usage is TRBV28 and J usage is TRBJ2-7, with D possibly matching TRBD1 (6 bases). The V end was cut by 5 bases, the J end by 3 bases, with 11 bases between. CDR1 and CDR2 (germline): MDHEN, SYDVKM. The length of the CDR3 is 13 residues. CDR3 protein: CASSGGVVYEQYF. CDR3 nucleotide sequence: TGTGCCAGCAGTGGGGGCGTAGTCTACGAGCAGTACTTC.

The CDR3 region has the DNA TGCGCCAGCAGCTTTGGGGGGGCAAACACAGATACGCAGTATTTT. It encodes CASSFGGANTDTQYF. The chain joins TRBV5-1 to TRBJ2-3; tentatively, D is TRBD2 (7 bases). The germline V gene encodes CDR1 SGHRS and CDR2 YFSETQ. The CDR3 loop spans 15 amino acids. Trimming pared 2 bases from V and 2 bases from J, leaving 12 bases between.

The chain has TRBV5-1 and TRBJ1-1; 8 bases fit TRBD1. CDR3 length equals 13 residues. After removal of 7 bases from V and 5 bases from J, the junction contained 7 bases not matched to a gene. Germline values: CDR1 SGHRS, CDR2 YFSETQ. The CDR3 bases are TGCGCCAGCCAGGACAGGGAGATGACTGAAGCTTTCTTT. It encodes CASQDREMTEAFF.

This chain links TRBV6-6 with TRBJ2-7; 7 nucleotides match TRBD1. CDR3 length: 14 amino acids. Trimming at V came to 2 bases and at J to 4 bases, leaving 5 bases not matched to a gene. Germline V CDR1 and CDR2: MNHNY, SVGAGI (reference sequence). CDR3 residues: CASSYGGQFYEQYF. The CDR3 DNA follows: TGTGCCAGCAGTTACGGGGGACAGTTTTACGAGCAGTACTTC.

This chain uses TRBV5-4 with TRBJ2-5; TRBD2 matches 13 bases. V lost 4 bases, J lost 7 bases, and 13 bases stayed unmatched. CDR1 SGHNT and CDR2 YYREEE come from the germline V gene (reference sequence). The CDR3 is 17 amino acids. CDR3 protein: CASSPGTSGITGGTQYF. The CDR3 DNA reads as TGTGCCAGCAGCCCAGGGACTAGCGGGATCACCGGGGGGACCCAGTACTTC.

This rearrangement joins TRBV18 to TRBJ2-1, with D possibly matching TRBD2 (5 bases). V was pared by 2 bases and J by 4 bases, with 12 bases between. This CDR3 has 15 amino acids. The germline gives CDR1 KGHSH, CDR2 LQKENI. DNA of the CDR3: TGTGCCAGCTCACCAGGACTCGTACTTTACAATGAGCAGTTCTTC. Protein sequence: CASSPGLVLYNEQFF.

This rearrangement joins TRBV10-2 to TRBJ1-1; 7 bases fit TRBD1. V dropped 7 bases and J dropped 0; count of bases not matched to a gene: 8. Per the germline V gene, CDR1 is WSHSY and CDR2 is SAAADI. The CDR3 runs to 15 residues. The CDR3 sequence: CASTLSGTVNTEAFF. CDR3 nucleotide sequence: TGCGCCAGCACCCTTAGTGGGACAGTGAACACTGAAGCTTTCTTT.

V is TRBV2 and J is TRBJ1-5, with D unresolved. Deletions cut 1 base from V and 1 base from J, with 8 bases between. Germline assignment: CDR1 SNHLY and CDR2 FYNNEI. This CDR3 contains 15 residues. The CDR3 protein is CASSEDLGSNQPQHF. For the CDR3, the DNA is TGTGCCAGCAGTGAAGACCTCGGGAGCAATCAGCCCCAGCATTTT.

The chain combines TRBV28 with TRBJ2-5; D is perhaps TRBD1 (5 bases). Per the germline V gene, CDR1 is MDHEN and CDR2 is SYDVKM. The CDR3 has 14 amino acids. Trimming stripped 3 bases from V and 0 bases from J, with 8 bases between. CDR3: CASSFAGYQETQYF. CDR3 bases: TGTGCCAGCAGTTTTGCAGGGTACCAAGAGACCCAGTACTTC.